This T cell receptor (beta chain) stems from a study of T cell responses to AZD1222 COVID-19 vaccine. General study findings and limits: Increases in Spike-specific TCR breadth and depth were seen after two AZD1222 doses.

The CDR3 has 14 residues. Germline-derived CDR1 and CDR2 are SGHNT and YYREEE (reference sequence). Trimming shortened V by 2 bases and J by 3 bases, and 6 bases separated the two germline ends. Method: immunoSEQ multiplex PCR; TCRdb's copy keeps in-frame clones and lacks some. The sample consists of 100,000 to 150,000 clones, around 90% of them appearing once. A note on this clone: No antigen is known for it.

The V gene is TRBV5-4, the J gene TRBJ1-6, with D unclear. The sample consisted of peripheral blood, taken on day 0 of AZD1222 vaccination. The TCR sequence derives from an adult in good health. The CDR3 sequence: CASSLGNYNSPLHF. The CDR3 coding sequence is TGTGCCAGCAGCTTAGGCAACTATAATTCACCCCTCCACTTT.